The 27 T cell receptor beta chains in this list originate from one sample, sequenced in a study of blood T cells in healthy people across ages (dated by TCRdb to between 2014 and 2017). Receptor libraries were prepared by 5' RACE. TCRdb records Illumina HiSeq 2500 as the sequencer. A second 7 to 11 cycle PCR used a sample-barcoded 5' primer and a J-beta primer mix. TCRdb trimmed public reads at Q25 via fastp, called clones via MiXCR and kept in-frame beta chains. Each entry merges the rows of one CDR3 protein and shows their most common DNA and genes. In this sample the table shows 800,000 to 1,300,000 distinct CDR3 sequences, 25% of which occur a single time. The ten most abundant clones make up 0.65% to 0.95% of the sample. The sample also formed part of further work on T cells of mothers and their children.

Sequenced input: blood. The source is a girl aged 2-10 years in good health.

This clonotype turned up a few times. The rearrangement uses TRBV9 and TRBJ2-7; a weak D match, TRBD2 (7 bases). The germline V and J ends were trimmed by 0 bases and 6 bases, with 16 bases remaining between them. Germline V CDR1 and CDR2: SGDLS, YYNGEE. CDR3 length: 15 residues. The DNA for the CDR3 is TGTGCCAGCAGCGTAGGGGGGGGGCTCTCCCTCGAGCAGTACTTC. It encodes CASSVGGGLSLEQYF.

This chain joins TRBV2 and TRBJ1-4, with unresolved D. The CDR3 covers 14 residues. V lost 7 bases to trimming and J lost 6 bases, with 15 bases between them. Germline values: CDR1 SNHLY, CDR2 FYNNEI. CDR3 amino acids: CASKIRQVDEKLFF. The CDR3, as DNA: TGTGCCAGCAAAATTCGTCAGGTCGATGAAAAACTGTTTTTT.

This clonotype has just a few counts. The germline gene is not matched at one end of the junction; a read error may be the cause. This chain links TRBV6-2 or TRBV6-3 with TRBJ2-7; 7 bases align to TRBD2. Germline V gene data show CDR1 as MNHEY and CDR2 as SVGEGT. The CDR3 is 14 residues long. The CDR3, as DNA: TGTGCCTGCAGTGCCGGGGGGAGCTCCTACGAGCAGTACTTC. Protein sequence: CACSAGGSSYEQYF.

On this clonotype itself: At one boundary the junction diverges from the germline segment, which might be a read error. J is TRBJ2-1 and V is TRBV7-7; possibly TRBD1 for D (5 bases). The length of the CDR3 is 16 residues. Looked up from germline, CDR1 is SSHAT and CDR2 is FNYEAQ (reference sequence). The CDR3 reads CASSLSPRGSYNEQFF. The CDR3 DNA is TGTGCTAGCAGCTTATCCCCAAGGGGCTCCTACAATGAGCAGTTCTTC.

The CDR3 DNA follows: TGTGCCAGCAGCCCTAGCGGAAGTCCCTACGAGCAGTACTTC. Amino acids: CASSPSGSPYEQYF. The genes are TRBV3-1 and TRBJ2-7; 7 bases match TRBD2. Germline V gene lookup returns CDR1 LGHDT and CDR2 YNNKEL (reference sequence). This CDR3 spans 14 amino acids. J lost 2 bases, V lost 4 bases, and 5 bases had no gene match.

V is TRBV29-1 and J is TRBJ1-2; TRBD1 aligns across 8 bases. Germline trimming cut 6 bases from V and 4 bases from J; bases unmatched to any gene: 7. Germline values: CDR1 SQVTM, CDR2 ANQGSEA. The CDR3 sequence is 13 residues long. Written as DNA, the CDR3 is TGCAGCGTCGCCGGGACAGGAGGCTATGGCTACACCTTC. This codes for CSVAGTGGYGYTF.

This clonotype was recorded only once. This chain links TRBV12-3 or TRBV12-4 with TRBJ2-3; tentatively, D is TRBD1 or TRBD2 (5 bases each). V was clipped by 4 bases and J by 1 base, with 12 bases between them. CDR3 size: 15 residues. CDR3 region: CASSYLRGGTDTQYF. CDR3 DNA: TGTGCCAGCAGTTACTTACGAGGGGGCACAGATACGCAGTATTTT.

This clonotype has just a few counts. The chain employs TRBV2 and TRBJ2-5; D gene ambiguous. Deletions cut 7 bases from V and 1 base from J, with 13 bases between. Germline V gives CDR1 SNHLY, CDR2 FYNNEI. The CDR3 extends over 14 amino acids. This chain's CDR3 is CASKTRLTQETQYF. DNA for the CDR3: TGTGCCAGCAAGACACGGCTGACCCAAGAGACCCAGTACTTC.

The sample holds a few counts of this clonotype. The V call is TRBV27, the J call TRBJ1-1, with D hard to call. Looked up from germline, CDR1 is MNHEY and CDR2 is SMNVEV (reference sequence). V dropped 3 bases and J dropped 5 bases, with 16 bases sitting between them. The CDR3 totals 15 residues. CDR3 DNA: TGTGCCAGCAGTTTTGAGGCGACGAGGAATACTGAAGCTTTCTTT. Translating it yields CASSFEATRNTEAFF.

The chain has TRBV2 and TRBJ2-5, with 9 bases that match TRBD2. The last part of the DNA fits TRBJ2-1 better; the J call may be wrong. Germline CDR1 is SNHLY and CDR2 is FYNNEI. This CDR3 comprises 15 residues. The CDR3 spells CASSEWREGRGEQFF. The CDR3 DNA follows: TGTGCCAGCAGTGAGTGGCGGGAGGGCCGTGGTGAGCAGTTCTTC.

CDR3 bases: TGCAGCGTAACAGGGGGCGCGGTGAGGGGTGGCTACACCTTC. Encoded protein: CSVTGGAVRGGYTF. The genes are TRBV29-1 and TRBJ1-2; 9 bases are shared with TRBD1. The CDR3 is made up of 14 amino acids. Germline CDR1 reads SQVTM; CDR2 reads ANQGSEA. V trimming: 6 bases; J trimming: 7 bases; junction bases outside the gene matches: 12.

Only a few counts were recorded for this clonotype. The chain employs TRBV20-1 and TRBJ2-3; weak D call: TRBD1 (5 bases). Trimming stripped 5 bases from V and 5 bases from J, with 14 bases between. The CDR3 extends over 13 amino acids. Germline values: CDR1 DFQATT, CDR2 SNEGSKA (reference sequence). As DNA, the CDR3 is TGCAGTGCTCTCTTGACCGGACAAGATACGCAGTATTTT. This codes for CSALLTGQDTQYF.

The chain carries TRBV7-9 and TRBJ2-4; TRBD1 or TRBD2 may be the D gene (5 bases each). Per germline, CDR1 SEHNR and CDR2 FQNEAQ (reference sequence). V was trimmed by 3 bases and J by 9 bases, leaving 12 bases between them. This CDR3 region has 13 residues. The CDR3 coding sequence is TGTGCCAGCAGCTTGGTACAGGAGGTCATTCAGTACTTC. The encoded protein is CASSLVQEVIQYF.

This rearrangement joins TRBV7-9 to TRBJ2-7, with TRBD2 identical over 7 bases. The junction had 11 bases not matched to a gene; V was cut back by 4 bases and J by 2 bases. The CDR3 has 16 residues. The germline gives CDR1 SEHNR, CDR2 FQNEAQ (reference sequence). The CDR3 DNA reads as TGTGCCAGCAGCTCCCTCTTCGCGGGAGACACCTACGAGCAGTACTTC. It encodes CASSSLFAGDTYEQYF.

A few counts support this clonotype. The chain joins TRBV6-2 or TRBV6-3 to TRBJ2-7; D call uncertain. The length of the CDR3 is 12 residues. Trimming cost V 2 bases and J 5 bases, with 7 bases left between them. Germline V lookup: CDR1 MNHEY, CDR2 SVGEGT. CDR3 DNA: TGTGCCAGCAGTTACCCCTCTGACGAGCAGTACTTC. It translates to CASSYPSDEQYF.

In its sample, this clonotype was seen a few times. The chain couples TRBV7-9 to TRBJ2-1; D gene ambiguous. The last part of the DNA fits TRBJ2-7 better; the J call may be wrong. The germline CDR1 and CDR2 sequences are SEHNR and FQNEAQ (reference sequence). This CDR3 region has 14 residues. The CDR3 here is CASSLLARSDEQYF. The CDR3 DNA sequence: TGTGCCAGCAGCCTGCTGGCAAGGAGCGACGAGCAGTACTTC.

The J gene is TRBJ1-1, the V gene TRBV7-2; D remains ambiguous. The CDR3 sequence is 16 residues long. The V and J ends lost 1 base and 0 bases respectively, with 12 bases between them. CDR1 is SGHTA, CDR2 FQGNSA, per germline. The CDR3 is CASSLGLQTLNTEAFF. The CDR3 nucleotides are TGTGCCAGCAGCTTAGGACTCCAAACCCTGAACACTGAAGCTTTCTTT.

The genes are TRBV4-3 and TRBJ2-3, with no clear D. This CDR3 region has 13 residues. V dropped 3 bases and J dropped 6 bases, with 10 bases sitting between them. The germline gives CDR1 LGHNA, CDR2 YSLEER. This CDR3 is CASSHPNSDTQYF. CDR3 nucleotide sequence: TGCGCCAGCAGCCACCCGAACTCCGATACGCAGTATTTT.

The V and J genes are TRBV11-2 and TRBJ2-3, with 8 bases that match TRBD1. CDR3 length: 16 amino acids. The junction had 9 bases not matched to a gene; V was cut back by 1 base and J by 6 bases. Germline CDR1 reads SGHAT; CDR2 reads FQNNGV. The CDR3: CASSLVFQGARDTQYF. The CDR3 region has the DNA TGTGCCAGCAGCTTAGTGTTTCAGGGGGCGCGTGATACGCAGTATTTT. Full variable domain (remainder filled in from reference TRBV11-2 and TRBJ2-3): EAGVAQSPRYKIIEKRQSVAFWCNPISGHATLYWYQQILGQGPKLLIQFQNNGVVDDSQLPKDRFSAERLKGVDSTLKIQPAKLEDSAVYLCASSLVFQGARDTQYFGPGTRLTVL.

This clonotype was detected only a few times. The chain carries TRBV18 and TRBJ2-5, with D perhaps given as TRBD1 or TRBD2 (6 bases each). Germline CDR1 reads KGHSH; CDR2 reads LQKENI. Trimming stripped 5 bases from V and 4 bases from J, with 17 bases between. The CDR3 has 15 amino acids. The CDR3 is CASSMGASVGETQYF. CDR3 DNA sequence: TGTGCCAGCTCAATGGGGGCTAGCGTCGGAGAGACCCAGTACTTC.

The chain carries TRBV10-3 and TRBJ2-5; the D is unclear. TRBJ2-1 explains the end of the DNA better; the J call may be wrong. The CDR3 extends over 12 amino acids. CDR1 and CDR2 from the germline V gene are ENHRY and SYGVKD. CDR3 coding DNA: TGTGCCATCAGTGATTTAGGAAATGAGCAGTTCTTC. It yields the protein CAISDLGNEQFF.

On this clonotype itself: One end of the junction is discordant with germline, which a read error may explain. The chain combines TRBV5-1 with TRBJ2-1; possibly TRBD2 for D (5 bases). Germline V CDR1 and CDR2: SGHRS, YFSETQ. The CDR3 contains 15 residues. The CDR3 loop reads CASSLEGSSHNEQFF. The CDR3 coding sequence is TGCGCCAGCAGCTTGGAAGGGAGCTCCCACAATGAGCAGTTCTTC. Full variable domain (missing parts from reference TRBV5-1 and TRBJ2-1): KAGVTQTPRYLIKTRGQQVTLSCSPISGHRSVSWYQQTPGQGLQFLFEYFSETQRNKGNFPGRFSGRQFSNSRSEMNVSTLELGDSALYLCASSLEGSSHNEQFFGPGTRLTVL.

This clonotype has at least ten counts. This sequence joins TRBV27 and TRBJ2-7; 8 positions match TRBD1. This CDR3 region has 13 residues. CDR1 and CDR2 (germline): MNHEY, SMNVEV (reference sequence). V shed 6 bases, J shed 3 bases, and the junction held 4 bases outside the gene matches. CDR3 protein: CASSSGQGYEQYF. DNA for the CDR3: TGTGCCAGCAGCTCCGGACAGGGCTACGAGCAGTACTTC.

The V gene is TRBV29-1, the J gene TRBJ2-7, with D hard to call. The CDR3 is made up of 11 amino acids. The germline V and J ends were trimmed by 6 bases and 4 bases, with 10 bases remaining between them. The germline V gene has CDR1 SQVTM and CDR2 ANQGSEA. CDR3 sequence reads: CSVYHFYEQYF. In DNA form, the CDR3 reads TGCAGCGTCTACCATTTTTACGAGCAGTACTTC.

The chain uses TRBV27 and TRBJ2-1; D uncertain. Germline V gene sequence: CDR1 MNHEY, CDR2 SMNVEV (reference sequence). Trimming took 4 bases from V and 15 from J, leaving 10 bases between them. The CDR3 loop spans 10 amino acids. The CDR3 loop reads CASSSWKLFF. The CDR3 DNA follows: TGTGCCAGCAGTTCCTGGAAACTGTTCTTC.

The sample holds a few counts of this clonotype. The chain combines TRBV3-1 with TRBJ2-1, with D possibly matching TRBD2 (6 bases). There are 16 residues in the CDR3. V was clipped by 1 base and J by 2 bases, with 12 bases between them. From germline, CDR1 is LGHDT and CDR2 YNNKEL (reference sequence). This CDR3 is CASSQVTSSTYNEQFF. CDR3 bases: TGTGCCAGCAGCCAAGTTACTAGCAGCACCTACAATGAGCAGTTCTTC.

This chain connects TRBV7-9 to TRBJ2-7; TRBD2 matches 9 bases. The V segment lost 4 bases and the J segment 0 bases; nucleotides outside the gene matches: 10. Germline CDR1 is SEHNR and CDR2 is FQNEAQ (reference sequence). CDR3 length: 17 amino acids. CDR3 nucleotide sequence: TGTGCCAGCAGCTCATCCCTGGTGACTAGCGGCTCCTACGAGCAGTACTTC. Residues: CASSSSLVTSGSYEQYF. Looking up the rest from reference TRBV7-9 and TRBJ2-7 gives the full variable domain: DTGVSQNPRHKITKRGQNVTFRCDPISEHNRLYWYRQTLGQGPEFLTYFQNEAQLEKSRLLSDRFSAERPKGSFSTLEIQRTEQGDSAMYLCASSSSLVTSGSYEQYFGPGTRLTVT.